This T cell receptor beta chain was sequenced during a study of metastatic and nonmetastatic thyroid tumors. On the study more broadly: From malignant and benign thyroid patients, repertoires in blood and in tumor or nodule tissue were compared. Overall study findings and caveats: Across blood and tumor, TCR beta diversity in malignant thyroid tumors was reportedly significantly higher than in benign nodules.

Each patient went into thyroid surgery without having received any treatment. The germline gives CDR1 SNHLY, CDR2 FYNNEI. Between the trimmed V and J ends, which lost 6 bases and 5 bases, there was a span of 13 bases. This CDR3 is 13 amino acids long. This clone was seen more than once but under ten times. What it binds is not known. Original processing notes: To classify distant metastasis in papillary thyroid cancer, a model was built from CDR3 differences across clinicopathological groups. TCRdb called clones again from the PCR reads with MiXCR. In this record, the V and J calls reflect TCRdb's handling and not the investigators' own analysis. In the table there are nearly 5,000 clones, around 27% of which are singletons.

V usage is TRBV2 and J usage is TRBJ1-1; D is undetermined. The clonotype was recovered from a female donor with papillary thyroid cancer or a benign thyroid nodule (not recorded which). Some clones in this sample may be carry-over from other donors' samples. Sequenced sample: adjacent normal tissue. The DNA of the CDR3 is TGTGCCAGCAGCTTTAATGGGCGGACTGAAGCTTTCTTT. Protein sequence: CASSFNGRTEAFF.